Listed here are 28 T cell receptor beta chains from one sample, sequenced in a study of blood T cell repertoires in COVID-19. Assay used: immunoSEQ multiplex PCR; TCRdb lists only in-frame clones, some missing. In the table there are about 120,000 clones, around 86% of which are singletons. The sample consisted of peripheral blood. The receptors derive from a man at least 80 years old with acute or convalescent COVID-19.

V and J are TRBV18 and TRBJ2-3, with 7 bases identical to TRBD2. The CDR3 consists of 16 residues. The germline gives CDR1 KGHSH, CDR2 LQKENI. V dropped 1 base and J dropped 2; count of bases not matched to a gene: 6. The chain's CDR3 is CASSPQRDLLTDTQYF. As DNA, the CDR3 is TGTGCCAGCTCACCACAGCGGGACCTCCTCACAGATACGCAGTATTTT.

The chain has TRBV9 and TRBJ1-1, with 7 bases aligning to TRBD1. Germline V gene lookup returns CDR1 SGDLS and CDR2 YYNGEE. The CDR3 has 15 residues. J lost 1 base, V lost 4 bases, and 7 bases had no gene match. Here the CDR3 DNA reads TGTGCCAGCAGCTTCTCACAGGGGCCGAACACTGAAGCTTTCTTT. This gives the protein CASSFSQGPNTEAFF.

V and J are TRBV7-6 and TRBJ1-5; 8 bases agree with TRBD1. J was trimmed by 6 bases and V by 3 bases; bases with no gene match: 10. The CDR3 length is 16 residues. Germline V lookup: CDR1 SGHVS, CDR2 FNYEAQ. As DNA, the CDR3 is TGTGCCAGCAGCTTGCAGCTCCACGGGACAGGTCAGCCCCAGCATTTT. It encodes CASSLQLHGTGQPQHF.

This clone was seen a handful of times. This chain joins TRBV7-3 and TRBJ1-2; possible D gene TRBD1, 5 bases. The CDR3 extends over 15 amino acids. CDR1 and CDR2 from the germline V gene are SGHTA and FQGTGA. V was shortened by 4 bases and J by 4 bases, with 16 bases between the two germline ends. DNA for the CDR3: TGTGCCAGCAGCTCCGTAAGGACGGGACTCTATGGCTACACCTTC. It is translated as CASSSVRTGLYGYTF.

The CDR3 bases are TGTGCCAGCAGCGTAGTGGGGGGATCTGAAGCTTTCTTT. This sequence encodes CASSVVGGSEAFF. V usage is TRBV9 and J usage is TRBJ1-1; possibly TRBD1 for D (5 bases). Trimming stripped 0 bases from V and 6 bases from J, with 9 bases between. There are 13 residues in the CDR3. CDR1 SGDLS and CDR2 YYNGEE come from the germline V gene. Full variable domain (outside the CDR3, taken from reference TRBV9 and TRBJ1-1): DSGVTQTPKHLITATGQRVTLRCSPRSGDLSVYWYQQSLDQGLQFLIQYYNGEERAKGNILERFSAQQFPDLHSELNLSSLELGDSALYFCASSVVGGSEAFFGQGTRLTVV.

The rearrangement uses TRBV4-3 and TRBJ2-1; D may be TRBD1 (6 bases). Trimming removed 1 base at V and 6 bases at J, with 13 bases between. The germline V gene encodes CDR1 LGHNA and CDR2 YSLEER. The CDR3 consists of 15 residues. In nucleotides, the CDR3 is TGCGCCAGCAGCCAAGGGCAGGGGTGGAGCAATGAGCAGTTCTTC. Its protein product is CASSQGQGWSNEQFF.

The gene calls are TRBV6-1 and TRBJ1-2, with 9 bases aligning to TRBD1. CDR1 MNHNS and CDR2 SASEGT come from the germline V gene. J gave up 4 bases and V 2 bases, and 5 bases lay outside the gene matches. The CDR3 runs to 15 residues. CDR3 region: CASSESGQGSYGYTF. For the CDR3, the DNA is TGTGCCAGCAGTGAATCGGGACAGGGTAGCTATGGCTACACCTTC.

The rearrangement uses TRBV11-2 and TRBJ2-7; D is uncertain. Germline V lookup: CDR1 SGHAT, CDR2 FQNNGV. The V gene lost 5 bases and the J gene lost 3 bases, with 5 bases spanning the gap. This CDR3 is built from 11 residues. CDR3 coding DNA: TGTGCCAGCAGCAGCTTCTACGAGCAGTACTTC. Encoded protein: CASSSFYEQYF.

As regards this clone: One junction end disagrees with the germline gene, perhaps due to a read error. The chain uses TRBV7-7 and TRBJ1-5, with D possibly being TRBD1 (6 bases). CDR1 is SSHAT, CDR2 FNYEAQ, per germline (reference sequence). The length of the CDR3 is 18 residues. The CDR3 nucleotides are TGTGCTAGCAGCCTCAAGACAGGACCAAAGCGGTGCAATCAGCCCCAGCATTTT. Translation: CASSLKTGPKRCNQPQHF.

The V and J genes are TRBV11-2 and TRBJ1-2, with D unclear. V shed 1 base and J shed 3 bases, with 9 bases lying between them. Germline CDR1 reads SGHAT; CDR2 reads FQNNGV. This CDR3 is 14 amino acids long. CDR3 amino acids: CASSLVQTYYGYTF. The DNA for the CDR3 is TGTGCCAGCAGCTTAGTACAGACGTACTATGGCTACACCTTC.

The V gene is TRBV28, the J gene TRBJ1-5; TRBD1 might be the D (6 bases). This CDR3 spans 16 amino acids. Per the germline V gene, CDR1 is MDHEN and CDR2 is SYDVKM. Trimming shortened V by 7 bases and J by 4 bases, and 20 bases separated the two germline ends. The CDR3 sequence is CASTPLRGALNQPQHF. The CDR3 coding sequence is TGTGCCAGCACCCCACTTCGGGGGGCGCTTAATCAGCCCCAGCATTTT.

J is TRBJ1-5 and V is TRBV28; 10 nucleotides agree with TRBD1. Germline-derived CDR1 and CDR2 are MDHEN and SYDVKM. J lost 11 bases, V lost 7 bases, and 11 bases had no gene match. The CDR3 is 14 amino acids. CDR3 coding DNA: TGTGCCAGCATTATGACAGGGGGCGAGATTTCCCAGCATTTT. Residues: CASIMTGGEISQHF.

The V gene is TRBV5-1, the J gene TRBJ1-1; TRBD1 aligns across 8 bases. The CDR3 contains 14 residues. J gave up 3 bases and V 4 bases, and 5 bases lay outside the gene matches. From germline, CDR1 is SGHRS and CDR2 YFSETQ. The CDR3, as DNA: TGCGCCAGCAGCAAGGACAGGGCGGACACTGAAGCTTTCTTT. As protein: CASSKDRADTEAFF.

V is TRBV10-3 and J is TRBJ2-6; 7 nucleotides agree with TRBD1. The CDR3 contains 17 residues. CDR1 is ENHRY and CDR2 is SYGVKD in the germline V gene. The J segment lost 1 base and the V segment lost 4 bases, leaving 7 bases of the junction unmatched. The CDR3 sequence is CAISGGSGGSGANVLTF. CDR3 coding DNA: TGTGCCATCAGTGGTGGATCAGGGGGATCTGGGGCCAACGTCCTGACTTTC.

This clone was counted only a few times. V and J are TRBV5-5 and TRBJ2-2; 11 bases are a match to TRBD2. Looked up from germline, CDR1 is SGHKS and CDR2 is YYEKEE (reference sequence). The length of the CDR3 is 15 residues. The V segment lost 4 bases and the J segment 7 bases; nucleotides outside the gene matches: 6. CDR3 sequence (DNA): TGTGCCAGCAGCCAGACTAGCGGGACTGTCGGGGAGCTGTTTTTT. Translated, it gives CASSQTSGTVGELFF.

This rearrangement joins TRBV3-1 (or the pseudogene TRBV3-2) to TRBJ1-4; the D gene is possibly TRBD1 (6 bases). Between the trimmed V and J ends, which lost 4 bases and 7 bases, there was a span of 16 bases. Germline values: CDR1 LGHDT, CDR2 YNNKEL (reference sequence). This CDR3 comprises 15 residues. The DNA for the CDR3 is TGTGCCAGCAGCCCAGAGGTTAGGGGGGGTGAAAAACTGTTTTTT. It is translated as CASSPEVRGGEKLFF.

The DNA of the CDR3 is TGTGCCAGTAGCGCCGATTTAGGACTAGCGGGAGGGGACAATGAGCAGTTCTTC. Its translation: CASSADLGLAGGDNEQFF. The V gene is TRBV19, the J gene TRBJ2-1; 15 nucleotides line up with TRBD2. Germline V gives CDR1 LNHDA, CDR2 SQIVND (reference sequence). V gave up 6 bases and J gave up 5 bases; unmatched junction bases: 11. The CDR3 loop spans 18 amino acids.

This sequence joins TRBV6-4 and TRBJ1-2; TRBD1 aligns across 9 bases. The CDR3 is made up of 16 amino acids. Germline V gene data show CDR1 as MRHNA and CDR2 as SNTAGT. The V and J ends lost 2 bases and 7 bases, in that order; junction bases with no gene match: 11. Written as DNA, the CDR3 is TGTGCCAGCAGTGACCAACCGGGACAGGGAGGGGCTGGCTACACCTTC. Protein product: CASSDQPGQGGAGYTF.

The J gene is TRBJ1-5, the V gene TRBV6-4, with D uncertain. Per germline, CDR1 MRHNA and CDR2 SNTAGT. Trimming shortened V by 0 bases and J by 4 bases, and 7 bases separated the two germline ends. The CDR3 runs 14 residues. The CDR3 region has the DNA TGTGCCAGCAGTGACTCGAGAATGAATCAGCCCCAGCATTTT. It yields the protein CASSDSRMNQPQHF.

The chain recombines TRBV5-6 with TRBJ2-2; D is ambiguous. CDR1 is SGHDT, CDR2 YYEEEE, per germline. The V end lost 3 bases, the J end lost 2 bases, and 11 bases lay between the germline ends. The CDR3 consists of 15 residues. CDR3 in DNA: TGTGCCAGCAGCTCAGTGGGCGTAAACACCGGGGAGCTGTTTTTT. Translating it yields CASSSVGVNTGELFF.

This sequence joins TRBV7-6 and TRBJ2-3; 13 bases are shared with TRBD2. The CDR3 is made up of 15 amino acids. V trimming: 11 bases; J trimming: 3 bases; junction bases outside the gene matches: 8. The germline V gene encodes CDR1 SGHVS and CDR2 FNYEAQ. The CDR3 coding sequence is TGTGCCTCAGGACTAGCGGGAGTAAGGACAGATACGCAGTATTTT. Encoded protein: CASGLAGVRTDTQYF. Looking up the rest from reference TRBV7-6 and TRBJ2-3 gives the full variable domain: GAGVSQSPRYKVTKRGQDVALRCDPISGHVSLYWYRQALGQGPEFLTYFNYEAQQDKSGLPNDRFSAERPEGSISTLTIQRTEQRDSAMYRCASGLAGVRTDTQYFGPGTRLTVL.

V gene TRBV7-2 combines with J gene TRBJ2-3; D is undetermined. From germline, CDR1 is SGHTA and CDR2 FQGNSA. Deletions cut 7 bases from V and 2 bases from J, with 10 bases between. The CDR3 spans 13 residues. The CDR3 bases are TGTGCCAGCAACCTCGACACCACAGATACGCAGTATTTT. Translating it yields CASNLDTTDTQYF.

The J gene is TRBJ1-5, the V gene TRBV19; D unclear. V lost 2 bases and J 0 bases, leaving 11 bases between the germline ends. CDR1 is LNHDA, CDR2 SQIVND, per germline (reference sequence). The CDR3 spans 16 residues. DNA for the CDR3: TGTGCCAGTAGTATATTTCCAAGCACTAGCAATCAGCCCCAGCATTTT. Translated, it gives CASSIFPSTSNQPQHF. The complete variable domain, with remaining parts taken from reference TRBV19 and TRBJ1-5, reads DGGITQSPKYLFRKEGQNVTLSCEQNLNHDAMYWYRQDPGQGLRLIYYSQIVNDFQKGDIAEGYSVSREKKESFPLTVTSAQKNPTAFYLCASSIFPSTSNQPQHFGDGTRLSIL.

The V call is TRBV14, the J call TRBJ2-3, with D possibly matching TRBD2 (6 bases). Trimming cost V 5 bases and J 0 bases, with 15 bases left between them. Germline values: CDR1 SGHDN, CDR2 FVKESK. The CDR3 has 16 residues. The CDR3 sequence is CASSSRGAGSTDTQYF. The CDR3 nucleotides are TGTGCCAGCAGCTCGAGGGGAGCGGGTAGCACAGATACGCAGTATTTT. The variable domain in full, completed from reference TRBV14 and TRBJ2-3, reads EAGVTQFPSHSVIEKGQTVTLRCDPISGHDNLYWYRRVMGKEIKFLLHFVKESKQDESGMPNNRFLAERTGGTYSTLKVQPAELEDSGVYFCASSSRGAGSTDTQYFGPGTRLTVL.

This chain uses TRBV13 with TRBJ1-1; D gene ambiguous. The V gene lost 0 bases and the J gene lost 3 bases, with 11 bases spanning the gap. The germline gives CDR1 PRHDT, CDR2 FYEKMQ (reference sequence). The length of the CDR3 is 15 residues. The CDR3 DNA reads as TGTGCCAGCAGCTTAGGGGGAGGGAGGGACACTGAAGCTTTCTTT. Amino acid sequence: CASSLGGGRDTEAFF. Drawing the rest from reference TRBV13 and TRBJ1-1, the complete variable domain is AAGVIQSPRHLIKEKRETATLKCYPIPRHDTVYWYQQGPGQDPQFLISFYEKMQSDKGSIPDRFSAQQFSDYHSELNMSSLELGDSALYFCASSLGGGRDTEAFFGQGTRLTVV.

The chain joins TRBV5-1 to TRBJ1-1; 8 nucleotides line up with TRBD1. From germline, CDR1 is SGHRS and CDR2 YFSETQ. There are 14 residues in the CDR3. The V gene end was trimmed by 4 bases and the J gene end by 5 bases; junction bases not matched to a gene: 7. In DNA, the CDR3 is TGCGCCAGCAGCGCCGACAGGGGCGGGACTGAAGCTTTCTTT. Its protein product is CASSADRGGTEAFF.

A note on this clone: Mismatch with germline at one junction end may stem from a read error. The chain links TRBV5-1 to TRBJ2-1; no firm D call. This CDR3 contains 11 residues. Looked up from germline, CDR1 is SGHRS and CDR2 is YFSETQ. CDR3 residues: CASSFYDEQFF. In DNA, the CDR3 is TGCGCCAGCAGCTTCTACGATGAGCAGTTCTTC.

The chain has TRBV7-9 and TRBJ1-1, with D perhaps TRBD1 (5 bases). CDR1 and CDR2 (germline): SEHNR, FQNEAQ (reference sequence). There are 15 residues in the CDR3. The ends were cut back, 1 base at V and 3 bases at J, with 12 bases in the middle. CDR3 sequence (DNA): TGTGCCAGCAGCTTAGGTTCGGGAGGGGACACTGAAGCTTTCTTT. This translates into CASSLGSGGDTEAFF.